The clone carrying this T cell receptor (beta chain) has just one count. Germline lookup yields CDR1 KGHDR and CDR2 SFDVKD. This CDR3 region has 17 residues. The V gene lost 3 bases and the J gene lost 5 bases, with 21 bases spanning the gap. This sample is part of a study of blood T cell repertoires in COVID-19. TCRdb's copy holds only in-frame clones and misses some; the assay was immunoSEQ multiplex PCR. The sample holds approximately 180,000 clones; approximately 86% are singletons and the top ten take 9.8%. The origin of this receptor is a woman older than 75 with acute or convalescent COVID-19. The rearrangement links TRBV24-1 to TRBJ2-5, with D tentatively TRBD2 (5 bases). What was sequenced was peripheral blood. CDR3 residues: CATSDEVSGVARETQYF. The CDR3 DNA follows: TGTGCCACCAGTGATGAGGTAAGCGGAGTTGCGAGGGAGACCCAGTACTTC.